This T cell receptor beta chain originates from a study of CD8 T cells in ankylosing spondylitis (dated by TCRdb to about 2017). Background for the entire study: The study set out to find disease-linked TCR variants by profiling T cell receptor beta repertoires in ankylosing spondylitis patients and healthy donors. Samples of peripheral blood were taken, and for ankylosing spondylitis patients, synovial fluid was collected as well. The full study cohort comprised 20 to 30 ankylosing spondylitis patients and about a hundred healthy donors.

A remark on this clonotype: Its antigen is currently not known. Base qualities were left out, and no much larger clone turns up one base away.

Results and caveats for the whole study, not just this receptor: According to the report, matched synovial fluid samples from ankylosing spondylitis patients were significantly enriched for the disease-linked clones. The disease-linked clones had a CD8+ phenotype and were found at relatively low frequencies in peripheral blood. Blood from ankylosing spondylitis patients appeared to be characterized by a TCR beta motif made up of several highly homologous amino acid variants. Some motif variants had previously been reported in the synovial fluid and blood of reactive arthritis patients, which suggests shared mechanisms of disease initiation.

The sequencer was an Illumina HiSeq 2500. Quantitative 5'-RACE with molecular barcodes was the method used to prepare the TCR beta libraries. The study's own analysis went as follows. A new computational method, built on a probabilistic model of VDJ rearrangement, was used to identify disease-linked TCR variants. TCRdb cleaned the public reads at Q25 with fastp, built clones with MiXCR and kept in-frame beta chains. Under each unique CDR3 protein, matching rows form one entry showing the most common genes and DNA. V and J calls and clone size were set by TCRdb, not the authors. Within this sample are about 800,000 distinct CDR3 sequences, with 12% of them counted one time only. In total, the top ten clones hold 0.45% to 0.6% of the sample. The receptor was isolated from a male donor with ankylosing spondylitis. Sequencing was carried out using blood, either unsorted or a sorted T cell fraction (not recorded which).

DNA sequence: TGTGCCAGCAGCGTACAGGGGGGAACCTACGAGCAGTACTTC. Its translation is CASSVQGGTYEQYF. This receptor chain uses TRBV6-1 and TRBJ2-7; the junction holds 8 bases that match TRBD1. From the germline V gene, CDR1 is MNHNS and CDR2 is SASEGT. V lost 6 bases and J lost 2 bases, and the count of bases not matched to a germline gene is 6. The CDR3 runs 14 residues from the cysteine to the phenylalanine. Of all the DNA, just the CDR3 is kept, 42 bases in frame from base 1.